This TCR beta chain stems from a study of shared clonotypes between healthy human individuals. Study as a whole: Three plates each covered CD4 naive and memory; CD8 naive two, CD8 memory one. Whole-study findings and limits: In having few donors, the study represented limited genetic and exposure-history diversity. In four donors, around 4.5% of naive CD4 clonotypes appeared in common.

Concerning this clone: What it binds is unknown.

Naive CD8 isolation took CD45RO-negative cells positively selected for CCR7 and excluded terminally differentiated effector memory CD45RA+ cells. Losses at the gene ends were 7 bases for V and 5 bases for J; bases not matched to a gene: 16. Germline V gene lookup returns CDR1 SEHNR and CDR2 FQNEAQ (reference sequence). This CDR3 has 17 residues. TCRdb's copy holds only in-frame clones and misses some; the assay was immunoSEQ multiplex PCR. The data show more than 2 million clones, over 85% seen once. This receptor was obtained from a young man in good health. Sequences were obtained from naive CD8+ T cells sorted from blood. The chain carries TRBV7-9 and TRBJ2-1, with 8 bases matching TRBD2. CDR3 in DNA: TGTGCCAGCACATCTTCCGTAGCGGGGAGACCAAACAATGAGCAGTTCTTC. It encodes CASTSSVAGRPNNEQFF.